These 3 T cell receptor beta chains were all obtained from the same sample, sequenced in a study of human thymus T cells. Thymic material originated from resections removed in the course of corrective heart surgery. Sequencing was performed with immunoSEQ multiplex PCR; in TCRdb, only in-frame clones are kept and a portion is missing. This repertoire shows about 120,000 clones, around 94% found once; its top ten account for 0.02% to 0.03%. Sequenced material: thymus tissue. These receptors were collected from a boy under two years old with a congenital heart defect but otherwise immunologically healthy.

DNA of the CDR3: TGCAGTGCTAGAGTAGGAGATACGCAGTATTTT. Translating gives CSARVGDTQYF. This chain links TRBV20-1 with TRBJ2-3; D remains ambiguous. The CDR3 is 11 residues long. Germline CDR1 is DFQATT and CDR2 is SNEGSKA (reference sequence). V lost 1 base to trimming and J lost 5 bases, with 4 bases between them.

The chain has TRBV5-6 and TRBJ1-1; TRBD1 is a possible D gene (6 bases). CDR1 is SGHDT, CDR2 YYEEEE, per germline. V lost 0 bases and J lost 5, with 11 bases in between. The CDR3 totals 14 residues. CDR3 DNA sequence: TGTGCCAGCAGCTTGGAAGGGGGGCGGACTGAAGCTTTCTTT. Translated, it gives CASSLEGGRTEAFF.

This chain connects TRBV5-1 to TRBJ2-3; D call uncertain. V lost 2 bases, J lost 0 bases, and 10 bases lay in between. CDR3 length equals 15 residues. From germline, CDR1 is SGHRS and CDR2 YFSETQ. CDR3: CASSFARSSTDTQYF. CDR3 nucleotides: TGCGCCAGCAGCTTTGCCCGCTCTAGCACAGATACGCAGTATTTT.